What follows are 5 T cell receptor beta chains derived from one specimen sequenced in a study of tissue T cells after allogeneic stem cell transplantation. Repertoires were generated with immunoSEQ multiplex PCR, while TCRdb's copy carries only in-frame clones and drops some. Of 28,000 or so clones listed, about 89% are singletons. The sample in question was blood, obtained before transplantation. These receptors were collected from a male donor at least 60 years old who later had graft-versus-host disease after an allogeneic stem cell transplant.

The chain recombines TRBV5-1 with TRBJ2-5; 9 bases align to TRBD1. The ends lost 3 bases at V and 0 bases at J; junction bases unmatched: 3. CDR1 is SGHRS and CDR2 is YFSETQ in the germline V gene. The CDR3 is 15 amino acids. Here the CDR3 reads CASSSGQGNQETQYF. CDR3 nucleotide sequence: TGCGCCAGCAGCTCCGGACAGGGGAACCAAGAGACCCAGTACTTC.

This clone was seen a single time. The chain links TRBV5-1 to TRBJ1-4; D not resolved. The V end lost 0 bases, the J end lost 1 base, and 7 bases lay between the germline ends. There are 15 residues in the CDR3. The germline CDR1 and CDR2 sequences are SGHRS and YFSETQ. The CDR3 DNA is TGCGCCAGCAGCTTGGGTGGGATAACTAATGAAAAACTGTTTTTT. Amino acids: CASSLGGITNEKLFF.

This chain uses TRBV6-5 with TRBJ1-2; the D is unclear. The CDR3 is made up of 14 amino acids. The V gene's germline CDR1 is MNHEY and CDR2 SVGAGI. Trimming removed 4 bases at V and 6 bases at J, with 15 bases between. The chain's CDR3 is CASSSTRRLHGYTF. The CDR3 coding sequence is TGTGCCAGCAGTTCCACCAGGAGGCTCCATGGCTACACCTTC.

The chain has TRBV5-4 and TRBJ2-1, with TRBD1 identical over 10 bases. Losses at the gene ends were 4 bases for V and 10 bases for J; bases not matched to a gene: 14. CDR1 and CDR2 (germline): SGHNT, YYREEE (reference sequence). The CDR3 has 16 residues. This CDR3 reads CASSVTGGASFGEQFF. CDR3 nucleotides: TGTGCCAGCAGCGTGACAGGGGGCGCAAGTTTCGGAGAGCAGTTCTTC.

The rearrangement uses TRBV12-3 or TRBV12-4 and TRBJ2-7; 10 bases are shared with TRBD2. The junction had 9 bases not matched to a gene; V was cut back by 10 bases and J by 6 bases. The CDR3 loop spans 13 amino acids. The CDR3 loop is CANQLAGSGEQYF. The CDR3 nucleotides are TGTGCCAACCAACTAGCGGGATCCGGCGAGCAGTACTTC.